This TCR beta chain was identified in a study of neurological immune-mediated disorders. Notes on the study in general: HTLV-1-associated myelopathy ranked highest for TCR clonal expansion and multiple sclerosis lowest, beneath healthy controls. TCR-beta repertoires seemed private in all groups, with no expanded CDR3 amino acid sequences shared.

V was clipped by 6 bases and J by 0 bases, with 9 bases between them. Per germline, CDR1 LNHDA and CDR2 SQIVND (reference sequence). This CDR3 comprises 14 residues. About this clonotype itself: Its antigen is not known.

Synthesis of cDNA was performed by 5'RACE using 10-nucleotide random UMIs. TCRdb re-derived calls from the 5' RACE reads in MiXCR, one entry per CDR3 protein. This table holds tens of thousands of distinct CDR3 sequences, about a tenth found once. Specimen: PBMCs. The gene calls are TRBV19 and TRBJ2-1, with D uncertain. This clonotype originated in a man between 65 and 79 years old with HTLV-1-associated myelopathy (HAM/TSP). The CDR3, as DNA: TGTGCCAGTAGCCGTATAAGCTCCTACAATGAGCAGTTCTTC. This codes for CASSRISSYNEQFF.